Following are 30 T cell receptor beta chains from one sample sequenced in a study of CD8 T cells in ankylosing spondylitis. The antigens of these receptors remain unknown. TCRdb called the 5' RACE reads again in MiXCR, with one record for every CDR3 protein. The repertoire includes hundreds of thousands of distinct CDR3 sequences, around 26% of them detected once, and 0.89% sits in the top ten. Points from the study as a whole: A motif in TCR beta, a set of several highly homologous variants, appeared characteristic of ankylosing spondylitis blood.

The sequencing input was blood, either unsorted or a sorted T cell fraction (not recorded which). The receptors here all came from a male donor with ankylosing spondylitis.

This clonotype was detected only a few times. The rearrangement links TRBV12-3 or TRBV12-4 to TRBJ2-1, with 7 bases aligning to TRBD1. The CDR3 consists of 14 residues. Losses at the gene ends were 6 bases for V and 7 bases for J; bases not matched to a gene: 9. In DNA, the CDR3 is TGTGCCAGCAGCAGACAGGGTTGGGATAATGAGCAGTTCTTC. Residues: CASSRQGWDNEQFF.

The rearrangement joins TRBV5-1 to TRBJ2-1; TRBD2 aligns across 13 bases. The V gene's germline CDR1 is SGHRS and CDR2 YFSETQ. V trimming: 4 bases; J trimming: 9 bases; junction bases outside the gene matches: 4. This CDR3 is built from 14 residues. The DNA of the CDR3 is TGCGCCAGCAGCCAGGGACTAGCGGGAACTGAGCAGTTCTTC. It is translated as CASSQGLAGTEQFF.

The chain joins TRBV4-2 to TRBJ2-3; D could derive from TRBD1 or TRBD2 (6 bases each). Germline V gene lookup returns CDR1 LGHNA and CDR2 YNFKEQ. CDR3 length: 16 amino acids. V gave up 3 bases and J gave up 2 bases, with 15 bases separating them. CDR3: CASSQEGGLLTDTQYF. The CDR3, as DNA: TGTGCCAGCAGCCAGGAGGGGGGACTCCTCACAGATACGCAGTATTTT.

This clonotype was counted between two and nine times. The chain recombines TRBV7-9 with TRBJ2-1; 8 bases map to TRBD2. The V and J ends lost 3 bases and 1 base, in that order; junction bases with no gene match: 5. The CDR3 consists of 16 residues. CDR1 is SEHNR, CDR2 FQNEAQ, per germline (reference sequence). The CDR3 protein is CASSLGLGSSYNEQFF. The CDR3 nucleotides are TGTGCCAGCAGCTTGGGACTAGGCTCTTCCTACAATGAGCAGTTCTTC.

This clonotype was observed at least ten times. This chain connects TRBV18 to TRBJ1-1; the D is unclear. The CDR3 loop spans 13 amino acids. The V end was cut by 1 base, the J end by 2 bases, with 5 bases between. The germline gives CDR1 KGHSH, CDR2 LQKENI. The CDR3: CASSPHSNTEAFF. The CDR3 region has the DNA TGTGCCAGCTCACCACACAGTAACACTGAAGCTTTCTTT.

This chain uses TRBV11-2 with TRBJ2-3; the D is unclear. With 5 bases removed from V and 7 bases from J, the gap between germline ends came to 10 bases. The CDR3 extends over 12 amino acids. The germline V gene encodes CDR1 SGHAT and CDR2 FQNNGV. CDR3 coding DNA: TGTGCCAGCAGCCCCAGGAGTTATACGCAGTATTTT. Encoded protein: CASSPRSYTQYF. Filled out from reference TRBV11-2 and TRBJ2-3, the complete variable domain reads EAGVAQSPRYKIIEKRQSVAFWCNPISGHATLYWYQQILGQGPKLLIQFQNNGVVDDSQLPKDRFSAERLKGVDSTLKIQPAKLEDSAVYLCASSPRSYTQYFGPGTRLTVL.

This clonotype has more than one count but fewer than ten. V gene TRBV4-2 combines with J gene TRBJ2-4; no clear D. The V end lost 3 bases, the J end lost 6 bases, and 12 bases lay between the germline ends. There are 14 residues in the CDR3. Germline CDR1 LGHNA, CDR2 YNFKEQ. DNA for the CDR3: TGTGCCAGCAGCCATTTTCAGGTTTTAAACATTCAGTACTTC. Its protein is CASSHFQVLNIQYF.

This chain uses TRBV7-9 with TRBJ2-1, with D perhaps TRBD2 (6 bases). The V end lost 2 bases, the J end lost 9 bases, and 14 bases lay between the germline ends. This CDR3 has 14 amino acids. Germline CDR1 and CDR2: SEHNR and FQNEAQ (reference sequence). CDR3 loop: CASSLREAQGEQFF. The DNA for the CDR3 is TGTGCCAGCAGCTTAAGGGAGGCCCAGGGTGAGCAGTTCTTC.

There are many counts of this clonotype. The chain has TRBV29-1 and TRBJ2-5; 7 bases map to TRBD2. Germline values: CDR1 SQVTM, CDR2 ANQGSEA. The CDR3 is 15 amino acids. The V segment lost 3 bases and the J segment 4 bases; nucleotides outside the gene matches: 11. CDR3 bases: TGCAGCGTTGAGTTCAGCGGGGTCTTGGGAGAGACCCAGTACTTC. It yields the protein CSVEFSGVLGETQYF.

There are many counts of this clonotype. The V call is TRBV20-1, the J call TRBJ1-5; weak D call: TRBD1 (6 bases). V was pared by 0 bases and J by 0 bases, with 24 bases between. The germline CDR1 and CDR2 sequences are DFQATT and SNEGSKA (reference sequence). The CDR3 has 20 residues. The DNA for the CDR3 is TGCAGTGCTAGAGAAGGAGGGGAGAGGGCAGGGGAACATAGCAATCAGCCCCAGCATTTT. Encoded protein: CSAREGGERAGEHSNQPQHF.

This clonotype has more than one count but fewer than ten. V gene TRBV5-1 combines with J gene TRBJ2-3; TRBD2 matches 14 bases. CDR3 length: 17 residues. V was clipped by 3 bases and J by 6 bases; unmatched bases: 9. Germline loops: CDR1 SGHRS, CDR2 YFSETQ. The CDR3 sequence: CASSSHSRTSGRDTQYF. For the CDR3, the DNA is TGCGCCAGCAGCTCTCACTCTCGGACTAGCGGGAGGGATACGCAGTATTTT.

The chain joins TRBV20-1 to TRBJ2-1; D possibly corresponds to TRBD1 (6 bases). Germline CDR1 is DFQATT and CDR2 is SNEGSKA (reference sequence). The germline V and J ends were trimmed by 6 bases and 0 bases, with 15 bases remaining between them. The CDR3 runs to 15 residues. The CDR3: CSATDSRSSYNEQFF. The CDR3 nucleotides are TGCAGTGCCACGGACAGTCGGAGCTCCTACAATGAGCAGTTCTTC.

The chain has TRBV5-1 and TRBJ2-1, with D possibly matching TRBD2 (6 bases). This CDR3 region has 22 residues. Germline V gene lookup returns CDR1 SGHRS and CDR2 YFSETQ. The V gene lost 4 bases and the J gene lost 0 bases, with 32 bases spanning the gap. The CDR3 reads CASSAPSPFAGPDDDSYNEQFF. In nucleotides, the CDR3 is TGCGCCAGCAGCGCCCCGTCCCCCTTCGCGGGGCCCGACGACGACTCCTACAATGAGCAGTTCTTC.

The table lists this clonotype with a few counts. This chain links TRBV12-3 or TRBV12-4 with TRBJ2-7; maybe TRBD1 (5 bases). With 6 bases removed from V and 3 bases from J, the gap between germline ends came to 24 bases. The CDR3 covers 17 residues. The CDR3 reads CASSLNQGHPPLYEQYF. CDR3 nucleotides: TGTGCCAGCAGCCTTAATCAAGGACACCCCCCGCTCTACGAGCAGTACTTC.

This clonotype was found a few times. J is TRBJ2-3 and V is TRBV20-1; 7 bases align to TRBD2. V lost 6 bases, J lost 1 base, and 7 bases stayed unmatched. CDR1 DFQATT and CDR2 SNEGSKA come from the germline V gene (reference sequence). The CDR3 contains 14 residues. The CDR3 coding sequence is TGCAGTGCAAGTGCGGGGGTACGCACAGATACGCAGTATTTT. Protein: CSASAGVRTDTQYF.

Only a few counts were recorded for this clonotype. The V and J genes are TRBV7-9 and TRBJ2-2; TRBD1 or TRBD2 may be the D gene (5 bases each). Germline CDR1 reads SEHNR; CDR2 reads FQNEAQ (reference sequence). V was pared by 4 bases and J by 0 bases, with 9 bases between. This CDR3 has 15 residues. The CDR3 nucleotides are TGTGCCAGCAGCTACGGGACCGCGAACACCGGGGAGCTGTTTTTT. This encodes CASSYGTANTGELFF.

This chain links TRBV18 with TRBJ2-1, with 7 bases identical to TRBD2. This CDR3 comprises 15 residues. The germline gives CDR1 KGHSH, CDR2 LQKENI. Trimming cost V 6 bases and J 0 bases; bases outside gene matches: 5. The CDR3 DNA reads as TGTGCCAGCTCGACCGGGGGGTTCTCCTACAATGAGCAGTTCTTC. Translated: CASSTGGFSYNEQFF.

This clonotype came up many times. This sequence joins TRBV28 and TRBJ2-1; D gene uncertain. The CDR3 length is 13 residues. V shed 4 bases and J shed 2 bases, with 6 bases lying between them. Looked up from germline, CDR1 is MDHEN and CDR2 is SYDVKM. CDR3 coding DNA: TGTGCCAGCAGTTCTGGGGCCTACAATGAGCAGTTCTTC. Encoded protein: CASSSGAYNEQFF.

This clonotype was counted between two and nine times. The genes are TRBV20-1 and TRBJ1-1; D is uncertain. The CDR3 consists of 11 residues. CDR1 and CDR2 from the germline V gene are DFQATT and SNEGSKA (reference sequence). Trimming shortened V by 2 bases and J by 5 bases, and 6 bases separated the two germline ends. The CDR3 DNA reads TGCAGTGCTAGAAAGGGTACTGAAGCTTTCTTT. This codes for CSARKGTEAFF.

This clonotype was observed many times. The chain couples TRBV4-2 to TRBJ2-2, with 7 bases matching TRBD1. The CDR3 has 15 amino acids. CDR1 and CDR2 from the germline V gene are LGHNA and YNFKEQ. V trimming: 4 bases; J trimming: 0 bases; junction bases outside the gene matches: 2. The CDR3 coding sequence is TGTGCCAGCAGCCTACAGGGGCCGAACACCGGGGAGCTGTTTTTT. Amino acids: CASSLQGPNTGELFF.

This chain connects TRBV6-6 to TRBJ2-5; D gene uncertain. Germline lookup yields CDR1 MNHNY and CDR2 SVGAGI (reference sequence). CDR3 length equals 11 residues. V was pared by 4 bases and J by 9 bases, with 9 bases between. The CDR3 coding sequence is TGTGCCAGCAGTTTCGGGTCGTCCCAGTACTTC. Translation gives CASSFGSSQYF.

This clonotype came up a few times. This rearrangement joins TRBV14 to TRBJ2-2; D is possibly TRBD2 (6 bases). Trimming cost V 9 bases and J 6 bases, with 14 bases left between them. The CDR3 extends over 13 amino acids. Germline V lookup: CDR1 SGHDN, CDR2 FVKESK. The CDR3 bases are TGTGCCAGTTCCCGGGAGTTTGCCGGGGAGCTGTTTTTT. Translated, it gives CASSREFAGELFF.

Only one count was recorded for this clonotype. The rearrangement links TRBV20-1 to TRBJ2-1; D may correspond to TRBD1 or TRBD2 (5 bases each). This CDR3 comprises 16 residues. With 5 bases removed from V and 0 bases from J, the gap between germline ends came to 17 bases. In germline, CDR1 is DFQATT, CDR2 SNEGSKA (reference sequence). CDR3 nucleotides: TGCAGTGCTCTAGACCGGGACCCCAGCTCCTACAATGAGCAGTTCTTC. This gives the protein CSALDRDPSSYNEQFF.

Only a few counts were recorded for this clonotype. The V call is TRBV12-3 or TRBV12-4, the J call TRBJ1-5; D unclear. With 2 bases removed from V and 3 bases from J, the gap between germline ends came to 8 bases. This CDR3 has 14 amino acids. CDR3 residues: CASSLSQDNQPQHF. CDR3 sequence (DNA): TGTGCCAGCAGTTTAAGTCAGGACAATCAGCCCCAGCATTTT.

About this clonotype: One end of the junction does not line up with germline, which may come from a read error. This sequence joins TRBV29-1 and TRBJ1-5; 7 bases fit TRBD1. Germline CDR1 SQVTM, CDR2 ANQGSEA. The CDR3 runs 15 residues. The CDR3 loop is CSVGDSPNSNLPQHF. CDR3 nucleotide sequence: TGCAGCGTTGGGGACAGCCCCAATAGCAATCTGCCCCAGCATTTT.

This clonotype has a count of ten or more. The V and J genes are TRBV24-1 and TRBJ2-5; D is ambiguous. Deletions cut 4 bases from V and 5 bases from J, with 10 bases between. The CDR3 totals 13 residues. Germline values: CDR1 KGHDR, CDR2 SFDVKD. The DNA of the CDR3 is TGTGCCACCAGTGAAAACTACCGGGAGACCCAGTACTTC. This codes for CATSENYRETQYF.

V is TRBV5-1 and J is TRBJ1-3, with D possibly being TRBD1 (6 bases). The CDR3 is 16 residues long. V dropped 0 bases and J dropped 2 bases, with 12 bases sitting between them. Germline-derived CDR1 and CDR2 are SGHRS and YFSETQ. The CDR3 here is CASSLEGVAPGNTIYF. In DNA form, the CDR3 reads TGCGCCAGCAGCTTGGAGGGGGTTGCGCCTGGAAACACCATATATTTT.

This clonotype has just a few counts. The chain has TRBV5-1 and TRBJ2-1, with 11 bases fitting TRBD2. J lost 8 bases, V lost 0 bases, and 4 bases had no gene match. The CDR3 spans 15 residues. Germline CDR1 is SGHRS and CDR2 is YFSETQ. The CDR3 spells CASSLVSGRAHEQFF. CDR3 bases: TGCGCCAGCAGCTTGGTTAGCGGGAGGGCCCATGAGCAGTTCTTC.

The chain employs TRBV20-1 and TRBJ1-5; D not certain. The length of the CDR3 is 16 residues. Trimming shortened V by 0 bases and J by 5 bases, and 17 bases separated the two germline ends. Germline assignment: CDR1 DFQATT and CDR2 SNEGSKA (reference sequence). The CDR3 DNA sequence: TGCAGTGCTAGAGACCCCCGCCACGGACCTGATCAGCCCCAGCATTTT. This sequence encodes CSARDPRHGPDQPQHF.

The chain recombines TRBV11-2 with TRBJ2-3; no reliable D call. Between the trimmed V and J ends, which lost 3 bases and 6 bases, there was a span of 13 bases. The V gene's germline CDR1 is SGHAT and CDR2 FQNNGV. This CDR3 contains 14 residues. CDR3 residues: CASSLLGFVDTQYF. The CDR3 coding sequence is TGTGCCAGCAGCTTGTTGGGTTTTGTGGATACGCAGTATTTT.